This TCR beta chain emerged from a study of T-cell memory formation after mild COVID-19. Study background: Largely donor-specific sequence clusters came from a couple of donors. Overall study findings and caveats: Mainly in CM and EM were contracting CD4+ clones; CD8+ were in EMRA. Whether second-wave clones peaking at day 37 were SARS-CoV-2 specific went unconfirmed.

CDR1 SGHTA and CDR2 FQGNSA come from the germline V gene. This CDR3 comprises 14 residues. V lost 4 bases and J lost 4; bases outside the gene matches: 5. One entry per CDR3 protein, called by TCRdb with MiXCR from the 5' RACE reads. Among roughly 350,000 distinct CDR3 sequences listed, about an eighth were seen once. This clonotype qualifies as medium-sized. Its cognate antigen is unknown. The J gene is TRBJ2-5, the V gene TRBV7-2; TRBD2 aligns across 8 bases. The material sequenced was PBMCs or a T cell subset sorted from them (not recorded which). This clonotype was obtained from a man in his late teens or twenties who had mild COVID-19 (a few samples of this study predate the infection). Cell type and time point are not known. CDR3 bases: TGTGCCAGCAGCTCCGGGGGGGCCCCAGAGACCCAGTACTTC. It specifies CASSSGGAPETQYF. The full variable domain, with the rest looked up from reference TRBV7-2 and TRBJ2-5, is GAGVSQSPSNKVTEKGKDVELRCDPISGHTALYWYRQSLGQGLEFLIYFQGNSAPDKSGLPSDRFSAERTGGSVSTLTIQRTQQEDSAVYLCASSSGGAPETQYFGPGTRLLVL.